The 26 T cell receptor beta chains listed next were all sequenced from one sample in a study of vaccination effects on CD4 cells after COVID-19. Antigen-specific CD4+ T cells were first expanded with viral peptide pools by the ViraFEST assay and only then sequenced. Upon completion of 10 to 11 days in culture, CD4+ T cells were isolated. Participants each got two BNT162b2 or mRNA-1273 vaccine doses. TCRdb's copy holds only in-frame clones and misses some; the assay was immunoSEQ multiplex PCR. Among 20,000 to 30,000 clones, about 70% were seen once, and the ten largest hold under 9%. Antigens for these TCRs are unknown. The starting material was CD4+ T cells from PBMCs cultured with SARS-CoV-2 spike peptides, obtained after COVID-19 vaccination. These receptors all stem from a human donor who received a COVID-19 vaccine.

V is TRBV11-2 and J is TRBJ2-2; 7 nucleotides line up with TRBD1. The CDR3 sequence is 12 residues long. The germline gives CDR1 SGHAT, CDR2 FQNNGV. Trimming removed 5 bases from V and 6 bases from J; junction bases left unmatched: 0. CDR3 protein: CASSRGPGELFF. The CDR3 region has the DNA TGTGCCAGCAGCAGGGGGCCCGGGGAGCTGTTTTTT.

The J gene is TRBJ1-1, the V gene TRBV6-2 or TRBV6-3, with a weak D call TRBD1 (5 bases). V was clipped by 6 bases and J by 1 base, with 18 bases between them. Looked up from germline, CDR1 is MNHEY and CDR2 is SVGEGT. The CDR3 sequence is 16 residues long. The CDR3: CASSWSALQENTEAFF. The CDR3 DNA sequence: TGTGCCAGCAGCTGGTCTGCGTTACAGGAGAACACTGAAGCTTTCTTT.

V is TRBV25-1 and J is TRBJ1-5, with D unresolved. Germline V lookup: CDR1 MGHDK, CDR2 SYGVNS. V lost 10 bases and J lost 0, with 13 bases in between. The CDR3 is 14 amino acids. The CDR3 protein is CATSAGNSNQPQHF. As DNA, the CDR3 is TGTGCCACCTCGGCCGGGAATAGCAATCAGCCCCAGCATTTT.

J is TRBJ2-3 and V is TRBV6-4; 7 bases map to TRBD2. The V gene's germline CDR1 is MRHNA and CDR2 SNTAGT. V gave up 1 base and J gave up 0 bases; unmatched junction bases: 1. This CDR3 spans 15 amino acids. This CDR3 reads CASSDYSGSTDTQYF. The CDR3 DNA is TGTGCCAGCAGTGACTATAGCGGGAGCACAGATACGCAGTATTTT.

This clone was picked up a small number of times. The rearrangement uses TRBV3-1 (or the pseudogene TRBV3-2) and TRBJ1-1; D call uncertain. Trimming removed 3 bases at V and 0 bases at J, with 5 bases between. The V gene's germline CDR1 is LGHDT and CDR2 YNNKEL (reference sequence). This CDR3 region has 13 residues. CDR3 bases: TGTGCCAGCAGCCAGGGGATGAACACTGAAGCTTTCTTT. It codes for CASSQGMNTEAFF.

V usage is TRBV19 and J usage is TRBJ2-5; D is unresolved. Trimming removed 3 bases at V and 5 bases at J, with 10 bases between. The CDR3 loop spans 13 amino acids. Germline CDR1 is LNHDA and CDR2 is SQIVND (reference sequence). CDR3 nucleotides: TGTGCCAGTAGTATGGTGGGGAAGGAGACCCAGTACTTC. It is translated as CASSMVGKETQYF.

The sample holds a few counts of this clone. V usage is TRBV19 and J usage is TRBJ1-5, with TRBD1 as a possible D gene (6 bases). Trimming shortened V by 5 bases and J by 5 bases, and 13 bases separated the two germline ends. Germline V gene sequence: CDR1 LNHDA, CDR2 SQIVND (reference sequence). The CDR3 has 14 residues. CDR3 DNA: TGTGCCAGTAGTGTCAGACAGGCCGATCAGCCCCAGCATTTT. Its protein is CASSVRQADQPQHF.

V usage is TRBV27 and J usage is TRBJ2-5, with D hard to call. Germline CDR1 is MNHEY and CDR2 is SMNVEV (reference sequence). The CDR3 totals 11 residues. V lost 6 bases, J lost 2 bases, and 4 bases lay in between. The CDR3 sequence: CASRKQETQYF. The CDR3 nucleotides are TGTGCCAGCAGGAAGCAAGAGACCCAGTACTTC.

The V call is TRBV7-2, the J call TRBJ2-3; D call uncertain. V was trimmed by 1 base and J by 3 bases, leaving 5 bases between them. CDR1 is SGHTA, CDR2 FQGNSA, per germline. CDR3 length: 13 amino acids. The CDR3 sequence is CASSLERTDTQYF. In nucleotides, the CDR3 is TGTGCCAGCAGCTTAGAGAGGACAGATACGCAGTATTTT.

This chain connects TRBV5-6 to TRBJ1-2, with 8 bases lining up with TRBD1. The V segment lost 4 bases and the J segment 3 bases; nucleotides outside the gene matches: 5. This CDR3 contains 14 residues. The germline CDR1 and CDR2 sequences are SGHDT and YYEEEE. CDR3: CASSPWTGHYGYTF. The CDR3 DNA follows: TGTGCCAGCAGCCCTTGGACAGGGCACTATGGCTACACCTTC.

The chain recombines TRBV4-1 with TRBJ2-5, with D perhaps being TRBD1 or TRBD2 (5 bases each). The CDR3 totals 15 residues. Trimming took 1 base from V and 4 from J, leaving 13 bases between them. The V gene's germline CDR1 is MGHRA and CDR2 YSYEKL. CDR3 sequence: CASSQGDRWAETQYF. CDR3 nucleotide sequence: TGCGCCAGCAGCCAAGGGGACCGCTGGGCAGAGACCCAGTACTTC.

The V call is TRBV6-6, the J call TRBJ1-2; weak D call: TRBD1 (6 bases). This CDR3 has 15 residues. Trimming took 2 bases from V and 6 from J, leaving 16 bases between them. Germline CDR1 MNHNY, CDR2 SVGAGI (reference sequence). CDR3 nucleotide sequence: TGTGCCAGCAGTTACAAAGAAACAGGGAGAGATGGCTACACCTTC. It codes for CASSYKETGRDGYTF.

This clone was seen just once. The V call is TRBV7-6, the J call TRBJ2-1; maybe TRBD2 (6 bases). This CDR3 is built from 15 residues. Trimming pared 1 base from V and 5 bases from J, leaving 12 bases between. Germline V gives CDR1 SGHVS, CDR2 FNYEAQ. CDR3 residues: CASSLEGLTNNEQFF. CDR3 sequence (DNA): TGTGCCAGCAGCTTAGAGGGACTGACCAACAATGAGCAGTTCTTC. Full variable domain (rest looked up from reference TRBV7-6 and TRBJ2-1): GAGVSQSPRYKVTKRGQDVALRCDPISGHVSLYWYRQALGQGPEFLTYFNYEAQQDKSGLPNDRFSAERPEGSISTLTIQRTEQRDSAMYRCASSLEGLTNNEQFFGPGTRLTVL.

V and J are TRBV4-1 and TRBJ2-5; D gene unclear. In germline, CDR1 is MGHRA, CDR2 YSYEKL. This CDR3 has 14 residues. Trimming removed 1 base at V and 3 bases at J, with 9 bases between. The CDR3 DNA is TGCGCCAGCAGCCAAGTGGCCTCCGAAGAGACCCAGTACTTC. Protein: CASSQVASEETQYF.

CDR3 amino acids: CASSLVKGRNEQFF. The CDR3 DNA reads as TGTGCCAGCAGCTTGGTTAAGGGGAGGAATGAGCAGTTCTTC. The J gene is TRBJ2-1, the V gene TRBV11-2, with TRBD2 as a possible D gene (6 bases). Looked up from germline, CDR1 is SGHAT and CDR2 is FQNNGV. The V gene lost 3 bases and the J gene lost 7 bases, with 13 bases spanning the gap. The CDR3 totals 14 residues.

V gene TRBV19 combines with J gene TRBJ2-7, with D possibly matching TRBD2 (6 bases). V was pared by 4 bases and J by 2 bases, with 12 bases between. This CDR3 has 14 residues. The V gene's germline CDR1 is LNHDA and CDR2 SQIVND (reference sequence). Here the CDR3 DNA reads TGTGCCAGTAGTACCCAGCGGGTTCCCTACGAGCAGTACTTC. This translates into CASSTQRVPYEQYF.

The chain combines TRBV19 with TRBJ1-1, with TRBD1 identical over 7 bases. The V segment lost 5 bases and the J segment 5 bases; nucleotides outside the gene matches: 5. The CDR3 is made up of 13 amino acids. Germline loops: CDR1 LNHDA, CDR2 SQIVND (reference sequence). CDR3: CASSFQGGTEAFF. CDR3 coding DNA: TGTGCCAGTAGTTTCCAGGGGGGGACTGAAGCTTTCTTT.

The J gene is TRBJ1-1, the V gene TRBV11-2, with TRBD1 as a possible D gene (5 bases). This CDR3 has 16 residues. Germline CDR1 SGHAT, CDR2 FQNNGV. Trimming cost V 5 bases and J 0 bases, with 16 bases left between them. The CDR3 loop reads CASSPTTGLMNTEAFF. CDR3 sequence (DNA): TGTGCCAGCAGCCCTACCACAGGACTCATGAACACTGAAGCTTTCTTT.

The V call is TRBV4-1, the J call TRBJ1-3; 8 bases fit TRBD1. With V trimmed by 3 bases and J by 4 bases, 5 bases remained unmatched. CDR1 is MGHRA and CDR2 is YSYEKL in the germline V gene. This CDR3 is built from 15 residues. The CDR3 here is CASSHDGTGGNTIYF. The CDR3 DNA is TGCGCCAGCAGCCACGATGGGACAGGAGGAAACACCATATATTTT.

This clone was seen only a few times. The V and J genes are TRBV5-4 and TRBJ1-1, with TRBD1 matching over 7 bases. This CDR3 region has 16 residues. The ends lost 4 bases at V and 0 bases at J; junction bases unmatched: 9. CDR1 is SGHNT and CDR2 is YYREEE in the germline V gene (reference sequence). CDR3 nucleotide sequence: TGTGCCAGCAGCCGACAGGGTTTGGAGATGAACACTGAAGCTTTCTTT. Translated, it gives CASSRQGLEMNTEAFF.

The CDR3: CASSELRGVQETQYF. The CDR3 coding sequence is TGTGCCAGCAGTGAACTTAGGGGAGTTCAAGAGACCCAGTACTTC. The J gene is TRBJ2-5, the V gene TRBV6-1; D may match TRBD1 or TRBD2 (5 bases each). The CDR3 runs to 15 residues. Germline-derived CDR1 and CDR2 are MNHNS and SASEGT. V dropped 2 bases and J dropped 2 bases, with 12 bases sitting between them.

The chain recombines TRBV19 with TRBJ2-7; 7 bases match TRBD1. CDR1 LNHDA and CDR2 SQIVND come from the germline V gene (reference sequence). The CDR3 contains 14 residues. With 6 bases clipped from V and 0 bases from J, the junction kept 5 bases outside the gene matches. The CDR3 protein is CASSLDRASYEQYF. For the CDR3, the DNA is TGTGCCAGTAGCTTAGACAGGGCCTCCTACGAGCAGTACTTC.

The V and J genes are TRBV18 and TRBJ2-7; 12 bases align to TRBD2. This CDR3 comprises 15 residues. Germline CDR1 and CDR2: KGHSH and LQKENI. The V segment lost 2 bases and the J segment 4 bases; nucleotides outside the gene matches: 3. For the CDR3, the DNA is TGTGCCAGCTCACCAAAGCTAGCGGGAGGGTACGAGCAGTACTTC. This translates into CASSPKLAGGYEQYF.

This sequence joins TRBV6-5 and TRBJ1-4; D may be TRBD1 (5 bases). The CDR3 spans 15 residues. Trimming shortened V by 6 bases and J by 7 bases, and 18 bases separated the two germline ends. Germline V gives CDR1 MNHEY, CDR2 SVGAGI. CDR3 DNA: TGTGCCAGCAGGCCCCACGGGGGGAGAGTTGAAAAACTGTTTTTT. It codes for CASRPHGGRVEKLFF.

This sequence joins TRBV13 and TRBJ1-3; 7 bases are shared with TRBD1. V lost 0 bases, J lost 5 bases, and 4 bases stayed unmatched. Per germline, CDR1 PRHDT and CDR2 FYEKMQ (reference sequence). The CDR3 is 15 amino acids. The CDR3 region has the DNA TGTGCCAGCAGCTTAGGGTCACAGGGGAGAAACACCATATATTTT. Its translation is CASSLGSQGRNTIYF.

The V gene is TRBV12-3 or TRBV12-4, the J gene TRBJ1-1; D call uncertain. The CDR3 sequence is 13 residues long. Trimming left V 2 bases short and J 6 bases short, with 10 bases between. As DNA, the CDR3 is TGTGCCAGCAGTTTAAATACGCAGTCTGAAGCTTTCTTT. Protein sequence: CASSLNTQSEAFF.